This TCR beta chain was obtained from a study of blood T cells in healthy people across ages. At least ten counts were recorded for this clonotype. Primed by a sample-barcoded 5' primer and a J-beta primer mix, a second PCR proceeded for 7 to 11 cycles. TCRdb passed the 5' RACE reads through MiXCR, listing each CDR3 protein once. The sample shows over 500,000 distinct CDR3 sequences, roughly a quarter of them seen only once. The same data also contributed to another study, on T cells of mothers and their children.

The clonotype was recovered from a boy under 10 years old in good health. The sequenced sample consisted of blood.

DNA of the CDR3: TGCAGCGTTGAACCCACTAGCAAACAGACCCAGTACTTC. It is translated as CSVEPTSKQTQYF. The chain combines TRBV29-1 with TRBJ2-5; maybe TRBD2 (6 bases). V was clipped by 2 bases and J by 6 bases, with 13 bases between them. The CDR3 spans 13 residues. Germline CDR1 is SQVTM and CDR2 is ANQGSEA.